The 28 T cell receptor beta chains below were found in one sample sequenced in a study of shared clonotypes between healthy human individuals. Clones were sequenced by immunoSEQ multiplex PCR, and TCRdb holds only the in-frame ones, with some missing. The sample has a few million clones, just over 90% seen once; the top ten hold 0.39%. Sequenced input: naive CD4+ T cells from PBMCs. Subset noted: CD45RA+ positively selected. Receptors originate from a man aged 18 to 29 in good health. Some clones in this sample may be carry-over from other donors' samples.

The V gene is TRBV7-3, the J gene TRBJ2-2; D call uncertain. This CDR3 is built from 13 residues. Trimming removed 4 bases at V and 5 bases at J, with 8 bases between. Germline loops: CDR1 SGHTA, CDR2 FQGTGA. CDR3 DNA: TGTGCCAGCAGCTATGCGAGGACCGGGGAGCTGTTTTTT. As protein: CASSYARTGELFF.

The chain couples TRBV6-6 to TRBJ2-7, with 8 bases fitting TRBD1. The CDR3 length is 13 residues. V shed 5 bases and J 5 bases; nucleotides not matched to a gene: 5. From germline, CDR1 is MNHNY and CDR2 SVGAGI (reference sequence). In DNA, the CDR3 is TGTGCCAGCAGTCCCAGGGGGCGGGACGAGCAGTACTTC. This gives the protein CASSPRGRDEQYF.

This clone was recorded only once. This rearrangement joins TRBV10-3 to TRBJ2-4; 8 bases align to TRBD1. The CDR3 loop spans 13 amino acids. The ends lost 10 bases at V and 1 base at J; junction bases unmatched: 3. CDR1 and CDR2 from the germline V gene are ENHRY and SYGVKD. CDR3 in amino acids: CATQGAAKNIQYF. CDR3 nucleotide sequence: TGTGCCACCCAGGGGGCTGCCAAAAACATTCAGTACTTC.

This chain joins TRBV5-1 and TRBJ2-2, with D tentatively TRBD1 (6 bases). The CDR3 length is 14 residues. Per the germline V gene, CDR1 is SGHRS and CDR2 is YFSETQ. Trimming cost V 4 bases and J 3 bases, with 10 bases left between them. The CDR3 protein is CASSRRTDTGELFF. The CDR3 coding sequence is TGCGCCAGCAGCCGTAGGACAGACACCGGGGAGCTGTTTTTT.

The chain links TRBV20-1 to TRBJ1-1; a possible D gene is TRBD1 (6 bases). Germline loops: CDR1 DFQATT, CDR2 SNEGSKA (reference sequence). The CDR3 spans 11 residues. Trimming took off 4 bases at V and 3 bases at J, with 6 bases between the two ends. Here the CDR3 DNA reads TGCAGTGCTAACAGGGACACTGAAGCTTTCTTT. Translating it yields CSANRDTEAFF.

The rearrangement links TRBV6-5 to TRBJ2-1; the D gene is possibly TRBD2 (5 bases). The CDR3 extends over 15 amino acids. Germline V gene lookup returns CDR1 MNHEY and CDR2 SVGAGI. Deletions cut 6 bases from V and 9 bases from J, with 21 bases between. The CDR3 DNA is TGTGCCAGCAGCCCCCCCGGTGGGCTACGGGGTGAGCAGTTCTTC. Translated: CASSPPGGLRGEQFF.

The chain carries TRBV7-3 and TRBJ2-1; 9 bases agree with TRBD2. The CDR3 totals 16 residues. Germline lookup yields CDR1 SGHTA and CDR2 FQGTGA. J lost 7 bases, V lost 1 base, and 8 bases had no gene match. The CDR3 coding sequence is TGTGCCAGCAGCTTAATACGGGCTAGCGGGATGAATGAGCAGTTCTTC. Amino acids: CASSLIRASGMNEQFF.

The DNA for the CDR3 is TGTGCCAGCAGCGTAGATGAGGGGCTGAGCAATCAGCCCCAGCATTTT. This codes for CASSVDEGLSNQPQHF. The chain links TRBV7-9 to TRBJ1-5, with a weak D call TRBD1 (5 bases). Germline lookup yields CDR1 SEHNR and CDR2 FQNEAQ (reference sequence). The V end lost 5 bases, the J end lost 1 base, and 15 bases lay between the germline ends. This CDR3 comprises 16 residues.

The rearrangement uses TRBV11-2 and TRBJ1-3; tentative D call: TRBD1 (6 bases). This CDR3 has 19 residues. Trimming shortened V by 2 bases and J by 2 bases, and 22 bases separated the two germline ends. In germline, CDR1 is SGHAT, CDR2 FQNNGV. CDR3 in DNA: TGTGCCAGCAGCTTATTGAGTCCCTCAGGGGAATTCGCTGGAAACACCATATATTTT. Amino acids: CASSLLSPSGEFAGNTIYF.

V is TRBV5-4 and J is TRBJ2-7; 10 nucleotides line up with TRBD1. The CDR3 covers 14 residues. The V gene end was trimmed by 2 bases and the J gene end by 6 bases; junction bases not matched to a gene: 5. Looked up from germline, CDR1 is SGHNT and CDR2 is YYREEE (reference sequence). CDR3: CASSLRQGAGEQYF. The CDR3 region has the DNA TGTGCCAGCAGCTTACGACAGGGGGCGGGCGAGCAGTACTTC. Full variable domain (remainder filled in from reference TRBV5-4 and TRBJ2-7): ETGVTQSPTHLIKTRGQQVTLRCSSQSGHNTVSWYQQALGQGPQFIFQYYREEENGRGNFPPRFSGLQFPNYSSELNVNALELDDSALYLCASSLRQGAGEQYFGPGTRLTVT.

In this sample, this clone turned up once. The chain has TRBV5-1 and TRBJ1-5, with no clear D. This CDR3 comprises 15 residues. Germline V CDR1 and CDR2: SGHRS, YFSETQ. V lost 3 bases and J 0 bases, leaving 10 bases between the germline ends. DNA of the CDR3: TGCGCCAGCAGCTCCACTGACTATAGCAATCAGCCCCAGCATTTT. Its translation: CASSSTDYSNQPQHF.

The CDR3 DNA sequence: TGTGCCAGCAGTTTTGGGCCCGGGCCCCAGCATTTT. Protein product: CASSFGPGPQHF. This chain uses TRBV27 with TRBJ1-5, with unresolved D. Trimming cost V 3 bases and J 9 bases, with 9 bases left between them. Germline CDR1 reads MNHEY; CDR2 reads SMNVEV (reference sequence). The CDR3 runs to 12 residues.

V and J are TRBV5-4 and TRBJ2-5; D may be TRBD1 (6 bases). This CDR3 comprises 15 residues. Germline-derived CDR1 and CDR2 are SGHNT and YYREEE (reference sequence). V was pared by 3 bases and J by 2 bases, with 14 bases between. CDR3 loop: CASSSHQGSQETQYF. As DNA, the CDR3 is TGTGCCAGCAGCTCCCACCAGGGGAGTCAAGAGACCCAGTACTTC.

V usage is TRBV30 and J usage is TRBJ1-1; D gene uncertain. The V end was cut by 8 bases, the J end by 1 base, with 14 bases between. CDR1 GTSNPN and CDR2 SVGIG come from the germline V gene (reference sequence). CDR3 length: 13 residues. The CDR3 loop is CAQGGRPNTEAFF. CDR3 nucleotides: TGTGCCCAAGGTGGACGGCCGAACACTGAAGCTTTCTTT.

CDR3 sequence: CASSGTSGRRVGTDTQYF. CDR3 sequence (DNA): TGCGCCAGCAGCGGAACTAGCGGGAGGAGGGTGGGCACAGATACGCAGTATTTT. The rearrangement uses TRBV5-1 and TRBJ2-3; 12 bases map to TRBD2. CDR1 and CDR2 (germline): SGHRS, YFSETQ. The junction had 10 bases not matched to a gene; V was cut back by 4 bases and J by 1 base. The CDR3 is 18 amino acids.

The V call is TRBV19, the J call TRBJ1-1; a possible D gene is TRBD1 (6 bases). The V end was cut by 7 bases, the J end by 1 base, with 13 bases between. Germline assignment: CDR1 LNHDA and CDR2 SQIVND (reference sequence). The CDR3 contains 14 residues. The chain's CDR3 is CASKFGQSNTEAFF. The CDR3, as DNA: TGTGCCAGTAAATTCGGACAGTCGAACACTGAAGCTTTCTTT.

This rearrangement joins TRBV7-3 to TRBJ2-4; tentative D call: TRBD1 (6 bases). Per the germline V gene, CDR1 is SGHTA and CDR2 is FQGTGA. V gave up 4 bases and J gave up 0 bases, with 19 bases separating them. CDR3 length equals 18 residues. The CDR3 coding sequence is TGTGCCAGCAGCTCCCGAATCGACAGGCGACTAGCCAAAAACATTCAGTACTTC. This translates into CASSSRIDRRLAKNIQYF.

The CDR3 DNA sequence: TGTGCCAGCATCGGGGGACTAGCGTCTACCAAAAACATTCAGTACTTC. Encoded protein: CASIGGLASTKNIQYF. The J gene is TRBJ2-4, the V gene TRBV28, with TRBD2 matching over 10 bases. Per germline, CDR1 MDHEN and CDR2 SYDVKM. The V and J ends lost 7 bases and 2 bases, in that order; junction bases with no gene match: 8. This CDR3 region has 16 residues.

CDR3 protein: CASSPRDWSYEQYF. CDR3 in DNA: TGTGCCAGCTCACCACGGGACTGGTCCTACGAGCAGTACTTC. V is TRBV18 and J is TRBJ2-7, with D possibly matching TRBD2 (6 bases). The CDR3 covers 14 residues. Germline lookup yields CDR1 KGHSH and CDR2 LQKENI. Between the trimmed V and J ends, which lost 1 base and 1 base, there was a span of 8 bases.

The J gene is TRBJ2-7, the V gene TRBV29-1, with D possibly being TRBD1 (6 bases). V lost 7 bases, J lost 5 bases, and 30 bases lay in between. Germline values: CDR1 SQVTM, CDR2 ANQGSEA. This CDR3 region has 17 residues. The CDR3 sequence: CSASKFTGPSSLHEQYF. CDR3 DNA sequence: TGCAGCGCGTCTAAGTTCACAGGGCCGAGTAGCCTCCACGAGCAGTACTTC.

The chain combines TRBV5-5 with TRBJ2-3; D not certain. The CDR3 covers 12 residues. Germline loops: CDR1 SGHKS, CDR2 YYEKEE (reference sequence). Trimming removed 4 bases from V and 6 bases from J, with 9 bases in between. This CDR3 is CASSPEWDTQYF. As DNA, the CDR3 is TGTGCCAGCAGCCCCGAGTGGGATACGCAGTATTTT.

A remark on this clone: The same CDR3 can be traced to other DNA sequences in this sample. This sequence joins TRBV5-1 and TRBJ1-5; 7 bases map to TRBD1. CDR3 size: 13 residues. CDR1 and CDR2 from the germline V gene are SGHRS and YFSETQ. V shed 4 bases, J shed 6 bases, and the junction held 4 bases outside the gene matches. CDR3 nucleotides: TGCGCCAGCAGCCTACAGGGGTCTCAGCCCCAGCATTTT. Translation: CASSLQGSQPQHF.

The V gene is TRBV29-1, the J gene TRBJ1-2; unclear D gene. The CDR3 runs 14 residues. The V gene's germline CDR1 is SQVTM and CDR2 ANQGSEA. V lost 5 bases and J lost 0, with 13 bases in between. The DNA of the CDR3 is TGCAGCGTTCGGCCCCCGCCGTCTAACTATGGCTACACCTTC. This sequence encodes CSVRPPPSNYGYTF.

The CDR3 DNA is TGTGCCAGCAGCTTGGCACAGGGGGCTGTTGGCTACACCTTC. This translates into CASSLAQGAVGYTF. The chain couples TRBV5-6 to TRBJ1-2, with TRBD1 matching over 9 bases. The V gene's germline CDR1 is SGHDT and CDR2 YYEEEE. J lost 7 bases, V lost 0 bases, and 4 bases had no gene match. The CDR3 sequence is 14 residues long.

The chain is built from TRBV28 and TRBJ2-3; 8 nucleotides agree with TRBD1. CDR1 and CDR2 from the germline V gene are MDHEN and SYDVKM. The CDR3 spans 15 residues. J gave up 5 bases and V 8 bases, and 12 bases lay outside the gene matches. Here the CDR3 DNA reads TGTGCCAGCGGCCCCCCCCAGGGGGCTAGAGATACGCAGTATTTT. This sequence encodes CASGPPQGARDTQYF.

This chain joins TRBV5-4 and TRBJ1-2; 8 nucleotides agree with TRBD1. V lost 4 bases, J lost 6 bases, and 11 bases stayed unmatched. There are 15 residues in the CDR3. From germline, CDR1 is SGHNT and CDR2 YYREEE (reference sequence). The CDR3 here is CASSPGQGIPNGYTF. CDR3 nucleotide sequence: TGTGCCAGCAGCCCAGGACAGGGTATTCCAAATGGCTACACCTTC. Drawing the rest from reference TRBV5-4 and TRBJ1-2, the complete variable domain is ETGVTQSPTHLIKTRGQQVTLRCSSQSGHNTVSWYQQALGQGPQFIFQYYREEENGRGNFPPRFSGLQFPNYSSELNVNALELDDSALYLCASSPGQGIPNGYTFGSGTRLTVV.

J is TRBJ2-5 and V is TRBV9; 8 nucleotides line up with TRBD1. There are 16 residues in the CDR3. With V trimmed by 0 bases and J by 4 bases, 8 bases remained unmatched. CDR1 and CDR2 (germline): SGDLS, YYNGEE. The CDR3 sequence: CASSVATTGVRETQYF. The CDR3 DNA reads as TGTGCCAGCAGCGTAGCTACGACAGGGGTTCGAGAGACCCAGTACTTC. Variable domain in full (rest from reference TRBV9 and TRBJ2-5): DSGVTQTPKHLITATGQRVTLRCSPRSGDLSVYWYQQSLDQGLQFLIQYYNGEERAKGNILERFSAQQFPDLHSELNLSSLELGDSALYFCASSVATTGVRETQYFGPGTRLLVL.

This rearrangement joins TRBV7-2 to TRBJ2-7, with TRBD1 as a possible D gene (7 bases). The CDR3 has 14 residues. Germline V gene data show CDR1 as SGHTA and CDR2 as FQGNSA. The ends were cut back, 4 bases at V and 3 bases at J, with 13 bases in the middle. CDR3 sequence: CASSSTRGLYEQYF. The CDR3 DNA is TGTGCCAGCAGCTCGACTAGGGGGCTCTACGAGCAGTACTTC.